Detailed here is one T cell receptor (beta chain). Its antigen is undetermined. The V gene lost 6 bases and the J gene lost 2 bases, with 10 bases spanning the gap. Germline assignment: CDR1 MNHEY and CDR2 SVGAGI. This CDR3 has 14 residues. These data come from a study of T cell clonotyping in hematopoietic cell transplantation. On the study more broadly: Pretransplant recipient samples were taken after cytoreduction. Overall study findings and caveats: At the given depth, recipient repertoires were over 97% de novo clonotypes. Cells were unsorted, so CD4 and CD8 contributions were not separated. Broader posttransplant TCR repertoire diversity was predicted by graft donor and pretransplant recipient Inverse Simpson Index values.

Data came from immunoSEQ multiplex PCR; TCRdb stores just in-frame clones and leaves some out. The sample has under 35,000 clones, under 85% seen once. The time point denotes: recipient sample about 28 days before transplant, after cytoreduction. This TCR was recovered from a man aged 50-59 years with myelodysplastic syndrome. Some clones in this sample may be carry-over from other donors' samples. The genes are TRBV6-5 and TRBJ2-2; tentatively, D is TRBD1 (5 bases). The input for sequencing was peripheral blood mononuclear cells, taken before stem cell transplant. CDR3 sequence reads: CASSPDRNTGELFF. The DNA of the CDR3 is TGTGCCAGCAGCCCTGACAGAAACACCGGGGAGCTGTTTTTT.